This T cell receptor beta chain was documented in a study of blood T cells in healthy people across ages. CDR3 length: 13 amino acids. Germline lookup yields CDR1 DFQATT and CDR2 SNEGSKA (reference sequence). This clonotype was picked up a small number of times. A second PCR, run for roughly 7 to 12 cycles, used a sample-barcoded 5' primer plus a J-beta primer mix. Using its own MiXCR run on the 5' RACE reads, TCRdb lists one record per CDR3 protein. In the table there are roughly 1,800,000 distinct CDR3 sequences, around 50% of which are singletons. The sequenced sample consisted of blood. The chain couples TRBV20-1 to TRBJ1-2, with a weak D call TRBD1 (5 bases). This TCR was recovered from a woman in her forties in good health. This chain's CDR3 is CSAGDRINYGYTF. The CDR3 nucleotides are TGCAGCGCTGGGGACCGCATTAACTATGGCTACACCTTC.